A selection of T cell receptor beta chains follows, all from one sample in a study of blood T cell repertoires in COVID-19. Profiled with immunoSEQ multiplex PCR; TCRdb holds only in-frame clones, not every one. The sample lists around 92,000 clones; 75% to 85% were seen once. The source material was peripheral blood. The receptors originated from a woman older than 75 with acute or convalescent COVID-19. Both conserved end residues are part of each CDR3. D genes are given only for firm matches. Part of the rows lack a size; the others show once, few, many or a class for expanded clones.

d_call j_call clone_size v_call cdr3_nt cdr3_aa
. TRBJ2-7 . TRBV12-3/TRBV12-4 TGTGCCAGCAGTTTATCCGAGGAGCAGTACTTC CASSLSEEQYF
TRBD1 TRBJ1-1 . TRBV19 TGTGCCAGTAGTAAAGGATCGGGACAGGGTAGTGGGAACACTGAAGCTTTCTTT CASSKGSGQGSGNTEAFF
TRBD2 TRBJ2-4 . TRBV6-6 TGTGCCAGCAGTTACGCGGGGGACATTCAGTACTTC CASSYAGDIQYF
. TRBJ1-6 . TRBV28 TGTGCCAGCACTACAGACGGGGGGAATTCACCCCTCCACTTT CASTTDGGNSPLHF
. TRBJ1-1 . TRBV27 TGTGCCAGCTGGGGCCGAACTGAAGCTTTCTTT CASWGRTEAFF
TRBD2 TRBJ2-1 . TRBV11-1 TGTGCCAGCAGCCCACCGACGGGAGGGGTATACAATGAGCAGTTCTTC CASSPPTGGVYNEQFF
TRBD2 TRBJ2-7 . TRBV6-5 TGTGCCACTCGCAGTCTAGCGGGAGCCTCCAACGAGCAGTACTTC CATRSLAGASNEQYF
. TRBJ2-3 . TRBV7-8 TGTGCCACCACGCAGGGAAGAAGCACAGATACGCAGTATTTT CATTQGRSTDTQYF
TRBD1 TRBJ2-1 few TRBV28 TGTGCCAGCAGTTTCTTGGGACAGGGATTGGCGGGAGAGCCAGGGTCCTACAATGAGCAGTTCTTC CASSFLGQGLAGEPGSYNEQFF
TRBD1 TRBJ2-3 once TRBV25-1 TGTGCCAGCAGCGGACAGGGCACAGATACGCAGTATTTT CASSGQGTDTQYF
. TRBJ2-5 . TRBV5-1 TGCGCCAGCAGCTCACTAGTGGGCCTCAAATCCCAAGAGACCCAGTACTTC CASSSLVGLKSQETQYF
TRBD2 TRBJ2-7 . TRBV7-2 TGTGCCAGCAGCCTAAGCGGGAGGATCTCCTACGAGCAGTACTTC CASSLSGRISYEQYF
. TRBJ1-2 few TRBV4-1 TGCGCCAGCAGCCAAGAAACGGTCTATGGCTACACCTTC CASSQETVYGYTF
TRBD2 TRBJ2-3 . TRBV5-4 TGTGCCAGCAGCCCGAAAATTCTAGCGGGACTTAGCACAGATACGCAGTATTTT CASSPKILAGLSTDTQYF
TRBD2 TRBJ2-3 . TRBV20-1 TGCAGTGCTAGTCTACTAGCGGGAGTCGGAGATACGCAGTATTTT CSASLLAGVGDTQYF
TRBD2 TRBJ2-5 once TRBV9 TGTGCCAGCACCGAGAATGGGGGAGGGGAAGAGACCCAGTACTTC CASTENGGGEETQYF
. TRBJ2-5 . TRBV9 TGTGCCAGCAGCGTAGGTTCCCTTCAAGAGACCCAGTACTTC CASSVGSLQETQYF
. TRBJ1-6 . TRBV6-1 TGTGCCAGCAGTGAGCTTTCCGGGCCAGGGTATAATTCACCCCTCCACTTT CASSELSGPGYNSPLHF